This record looks at one TCR beta chain sequence and its context. The antigen remains unidentified. Vbeta (60) and Jbeta (13) primers were used in the PCR. Libraries were prepared by immunoSEQ multiplex PCR; TCRdb keeps only in-frame clonotypes and omits some of them. The sample records under 200,000 clones, roughly 87% being singletons. Healthy bone marrow donors made up the donors. Germline V CDR1 and CDR2: SGHVS, FNYEAQ. V was shortened by 5 bases and J by 1 base, with 14 bases between the two germline ends. The CDR3 covers 15 residues. The data derive from a study of cytomegalovirus exposure and HLA in healthy donors. Study-level results: Among TCR beta chains, those listed as cytomegalovirus-associated numbered fewer than 200. Later analysis demonstrated an association between a missense DCLRE1C variant and TCR beta V- and J-gene trimming.

The sequenced sample consisted of PBMCs. This sequence joins TRBV7-6 and TRBJ1-1; unclear D gene. The TCR originated in a woman in her 50s in good health and CMV-seronegative. The CDR3 DNA is TGTGCCAGCAGCCCAAGGAGCCCCCGGAACACTGAAGCTTTCTTT. Amino acid sequence: CASSPRSPRNTEAFF.